This T cell receptor beta chain originates from a study of cytomegalovirus exposure and HLA in healthy donors. The study, taken as a whole, reports: Several V segments, TRBV6-2 and TRBV6-3 among them, could not be told apart and were dropped. The study put 150 or so TCR beta chains on its list as cytomegalovirus-associated.

Regarding this clone: The antigen is undetermined.

In the PCR, 60 Vbeta and 13 Jbeta primers were used. TCRdb keeps only in-frame clones here, not all; method: immunoSEQ multiplex PCR. The sample has hundreds of thousands of clones, 65% to 85% seen once; the top ten hold 2.5% to 3%. The CDR3 runs 17 residues. V was clipped by 6 bases and J by 3 bases; unmatched bases: 9. Germline loops: CDR1 MDHEN, CDR2 SYDVKM. The clonotype comes from a young man in good health and CMV-seronegative. The sequenced sample consisted of PBMCs. The chain uses TRBV28 and TRBJ1-5, with 12 positions matching TRBD1. CDR3 nucleotide sequence: TGTGCCAGCAGCCCAGGGGGGACAGGGGGCCACAATCAGCCCCAGCATTTT. Residues: CASSPGGTGGHNQPQHF.